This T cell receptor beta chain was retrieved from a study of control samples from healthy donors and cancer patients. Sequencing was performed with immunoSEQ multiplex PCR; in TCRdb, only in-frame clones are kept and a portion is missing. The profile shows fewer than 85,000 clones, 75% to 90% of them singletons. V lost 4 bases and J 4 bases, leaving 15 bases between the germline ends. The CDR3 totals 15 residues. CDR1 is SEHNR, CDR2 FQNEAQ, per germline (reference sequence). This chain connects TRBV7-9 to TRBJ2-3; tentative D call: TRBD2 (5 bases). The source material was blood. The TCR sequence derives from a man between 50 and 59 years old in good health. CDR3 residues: CASSSFGSRPDTQYF. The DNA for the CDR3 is TGTGCCAGCAGCTCTTTTGGGAGCCGACCAGATACGCAGTATTTT.